The rows below give T cell receptor beta chains drawn from one sample of a study of cytomegalovirus exposure and HLA in healthy donors. Produced via immunoSEQ multiplex PCR; TCRdb's table is partial and in-frame only. There are 150,000 to 200,000 clones in the sample; 70% to 75% occur only once, and approximately 5% lies in the top ten. The sequenced sample consisted of PBMCs. These receptors all stem from a man younger than 35 in good health and CMV-seropositive. Both conserved end residues are part of each CDR3. The order of the fields is V gene, clone size, J gene, D gene, CDR3 DNA, CDR3 protein. D genes are given only for firm matches. Expanded clones are given a class, and other clones once, few, many or no size at all.

V gene: TRBV7-9
clone size: .
J gene: TRBJ1-1
D gene: .
CDR3 DNA: TGTGCCAGCAGCCCCTCCGGGTATCCGAACACTGAAGCTTTCTTT
CDR3 protein: CASSPSGYPNTEAFF

V gene: TRBV27
clone size: .
J gene: TRBJ1-2
D gene: TRBD1
CDR3 DNA: TGTGCCAGCAGTCCTCAACAGGGGGCGGCCTATGGCTACACCTTC
CDR3 protein: CASSPQQGAAYGYTF

V gene: TRBV5-1
clone size: .
J gene: TRBJ1-1
D gene: TRBD1
CDR3 DNA: TGCGCCAGCAGCTTGGGGTGGACAGGTGACACTGAAGCTTTCTTT
CDR3 protein: CASSLGWTGDTEAFF

V gene: TRBV19
clone size: .
J gene: TRBJ1-2
D gene: .
CDR3 DNA: TGTGCCAGTAGTACGAACAGGGACGGCTACACCTTC
CDR3 protein: CASSTNRDGYTF

V gene: TRBV7-8
clone size: .
J gene: TRBJ1-2
D gene: TRBD1
CDR3 DNA: TGTGCCAGCAGCTTAGTCTACAGGGGTGGCTACACCTTC
CDR3 protein: CASSLVYRGGYTF

V gene: TRBV15
clone size: .
J gene: TRBJ2-1
D gene: TRBD2
CDR3 DNA: TGTGCCACCAGCAGAGATCGGGAAGCGGGAGGGACCTACAATGAGCAGTTCTTC
CDR3 protein: CATSRDREAGGTYNEQFF

V gene: TRBV4-1
clone size: .
J gene: TRBJ2-1
D gene: TRBD2
CDR3 DNA: TGCGCCAGCAGCCAGGGACCGGGAGGGGGGAGCTATCATGAGCAGTTCTTC
CDR3 protein: CASSQGPGGGSYHEQFF

V gene: TRBV4-1
clone size: few
J gene: TRBJ2-1
D gene: TRBD2
CDR3 DNA: TGCGCCAGCAGCCAAGATCCCAGCGGGACCTACAATGAGCAGTTCTTC
CDR3 protein: CASSQDPSGTYNEQFF

V gene: TRBV19
clone size: .
J gene: TRBJ1-1
D gene: .
CDR3 DNA: TGTGCCAGTAGTATGGGGACACAACTGAACACTGAAGCTTTCTTT
CDR3 protein: CASSMGTQLNTEAFF

V gene: TRBV7-2
clone size: .
J gene: TRBJ1-1
D gene: .
CDR3 DNA: TGTGCCAGCAGCTTCATTACAGATGAAGCTTTCTTT
CDR3 protein: CASSFITDEAFF

V gene: TRBV19
clone size: .
J gene: TRBJ1-1
D gene: .
CDR3 DNA: TGTGCCAGTAGTGGGGGACCCTCAGGGGTTGCGAACACTGAAGCTTTCTTT
CDR3 protein: CASSGGPSGVANTEAFF

V gene: TRBV4-2
clone size: .
J gene: TRBJ2-5
D gene: TRBD2
CDR3 DNA: TGTGCCAGCAGCCAAATTAGCGGGCCCCAAGAGACCCAGTACTTC
CDR3 protein: CASSQISGPQETQYF

V gene: TRBV4-1
clone size: .
J gene: TRBJ1-5
D gene: .
CDR3 DNA: TGCGCCAGCAGCCAAGAGAGAGGGCAGCCCCAGCATTTT
CDR3 protein: CASSQERGQPQHF

V gene: TRBV5-4
clone size: .
J gene: TRBJ2-1
D gene: .
CDR3 DNA: TGTGCCAGCAGCCCCTCTGTCGACAATGAGCAGTTCTTC
CDR3 protein: CASSPSVDNEQFF

V gene: TRBV30
clone size: .
J gene: TRBJ2-1
D gene: .
CDR3 DNA: TGTGCCTGGACCAGAGGGGGGACTATCAATGAGCAGTTCTTC
CDR3 protein: CAWTRGGTINEQFF

V gene: TRBV2
clone size: .
J gene: TRBJ1-1
D gene: .
CDR3 DNA: TGTGCCAGCAGTGACTCAGGCCGGAACACTGAAGCTTTCTTT
CDR3 protein: CASSDSGRNTEAFF

V gene: TRBV2
clone size: .
J gene: TRBJ2-2
D gene: .
CDR3 DNA: TGTGCCAGCGGGCAGACCACCACCGGGGAGCTGTTTTTT
CDR3 protein: CASGQTTTGELFF

V gene: TRBV19
clone size: .
J gene: TRBJ1-2
D gene: .
CDR3 DNA: TGTGCCAGTAGTATAGGAGTGGCGGCTCATGGCTACACCTTC
CDR3 protein: CASSIGVAAHGYTF

V gene: TRBV6-1
clone size: few
J gene: TRBJ2-1
D gene: TRBD2
CDR3 DNA: TGTGCCAGCAGTGCATCCCCGGGACTAGCGGGAGGTGTATTTGATGAGCAGTTCTTC
CDR3 protein: CASSASPGLAGGVFDEQFF

V gene: TRBV19
clone size: .
J gene: TRBJ1-5
D gene: TRBD1
CDR3 DNA: TGTGCCAGTAGTGCCACAGGGGGTGGGCAGCCCCAGCATTTT
CDR3 protein: CASSATGGGQPQHF

V gene: TRBV18
clone size: .
J gene: TRBJ1-1
D gene: TRBD1
CDR3 DNA: TGTGCCAGCCGACAGGGGAGGAACACTGAAGCTTTCTTT
CDR3 protein: CASRQGRNTEAFF

V gene: TRBV5-1
clone size: .
J gene: TRBJ2-3
D gene: .
CDR3 DNA: TGCGCCAGCAGCCAACTCGGACAGTCAGATACGCAGTATTTT
CDR3 protein: CASSQLGQSDTQYF

V gene: TRBV2
clone size: .
J gene: TRBJ1-5
D gene: TRBD1
CDR3 DNA: TGTGCCAGCAGAGTGACAGGGGATAGCAATCAGCCCCAGCATTTT
CDR3 protein: CASRVTGDSNQPQHF

V gene: TRBV7-2
clone size: .
J gene: TRBJ1-1
D gene: .
CDR3 DNA: TGTGCCAGCAGCTTAGGGCCCCAGGTTAACACTGAAGCTTTCTTT
CDR3 protein: CASSLGPQVNTEAFF